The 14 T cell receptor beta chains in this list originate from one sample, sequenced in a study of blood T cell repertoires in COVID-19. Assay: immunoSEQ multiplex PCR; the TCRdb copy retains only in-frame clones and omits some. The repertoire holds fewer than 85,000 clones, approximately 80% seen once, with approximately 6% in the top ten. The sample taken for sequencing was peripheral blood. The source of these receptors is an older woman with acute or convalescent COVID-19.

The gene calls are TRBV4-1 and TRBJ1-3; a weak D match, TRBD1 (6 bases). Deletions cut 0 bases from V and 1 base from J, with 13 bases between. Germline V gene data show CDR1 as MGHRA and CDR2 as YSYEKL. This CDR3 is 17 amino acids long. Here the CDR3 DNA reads TGCGCCAGCAGCCAAGAGGGACACTCACTATCTGGAAACACCATATATTTT. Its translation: CASSQEGHSLSGNTIYF.

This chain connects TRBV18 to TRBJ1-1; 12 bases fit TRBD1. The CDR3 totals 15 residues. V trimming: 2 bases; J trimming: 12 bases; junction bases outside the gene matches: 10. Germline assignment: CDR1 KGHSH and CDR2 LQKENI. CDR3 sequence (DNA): TGTGCCAGCTCACCATCGGGGACAGGGGGCACTGCGTCTTTCTTT. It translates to CASSPSGTGGTASFF.

The CDR3 DNA follows: TGTGCCAGCAGCCCCAGACAGTTTTCTGGAAACACCATATATTTT. Translating it yields CASSPRQFSGNTIYF. The chain couples TRBV11-2 to TRBJ1-3; D possibly corresponds to TRBD1 (5 bases). Looked up from germline, CDR1 is SGHAT and CDR2 is FQNNGV. V lost 5 bases to trimming and J lost 1 base, with 12 bases between them. CDR3 length: 15 amino acids.

The DNA for the CDR3 is TGTGCCTGGAGTGTACAGGGTTCTAGCACAGATACGCAGTATTTT. Protein sequence: CAWSVQGSSTDTQYF. The chain recombines TRBV30 with TRBJ2-3; possible D gene TRBD1, 6 bases. Trimming took 0 bases from V and 0 from J, leaving 10 bases between them. Germline CDR1 and CDR2: GTSNPN and SVGIG (reference sequence). CDR3 length: 15 amino acids.

CDR3 DNA sequence: TGTGCCAGCAGCGTAGACCCCAGAACCAATGAGCAGTTCTTC. Amino acids: CASSVDPRTNEQFF. V usage is TRBV9 and J usage is TRBJ2-1; no definite D call. Germline CDR1 is SGDLS and CDR2 is YYNGEE. The CDR3 loop spans 14 amino acids. V was trimmed by 0 bases and J by 6 bases, leaving 10 bases between them.

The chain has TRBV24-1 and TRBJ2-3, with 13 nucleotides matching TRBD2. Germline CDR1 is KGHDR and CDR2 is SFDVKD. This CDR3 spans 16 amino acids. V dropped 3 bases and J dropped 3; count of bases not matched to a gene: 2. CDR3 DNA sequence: TGTGCCACCAGTGATCTGACTAGCGGGGGGACAGATACGCAGTATTTT. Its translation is CATSDLTSGGTDTQYF.

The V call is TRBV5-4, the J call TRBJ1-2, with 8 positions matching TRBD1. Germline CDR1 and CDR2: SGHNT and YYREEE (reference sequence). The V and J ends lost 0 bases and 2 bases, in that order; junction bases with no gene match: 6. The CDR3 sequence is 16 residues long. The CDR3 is CASSLVGQGANYGYTF. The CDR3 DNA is TGTGCCAGCAGCTTGGTAGGGCAGGGGGCGAACTATGGCTACACCTTC.

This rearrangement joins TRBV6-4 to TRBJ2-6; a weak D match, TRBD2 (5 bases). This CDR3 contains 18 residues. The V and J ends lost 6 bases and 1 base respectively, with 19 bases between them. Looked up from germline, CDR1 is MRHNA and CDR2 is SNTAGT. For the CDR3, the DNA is TGTGCCAGCAGCGCCGACGGAGGAATGTCATCTGGGGCCAACGTCCTGACTTTC. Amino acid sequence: CASSADGGMSSGANVLTF.

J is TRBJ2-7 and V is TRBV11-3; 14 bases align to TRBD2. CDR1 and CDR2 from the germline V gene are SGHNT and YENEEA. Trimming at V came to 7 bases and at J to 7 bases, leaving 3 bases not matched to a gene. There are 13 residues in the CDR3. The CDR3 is CASTGTSGGEQYF. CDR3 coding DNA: TGTGCCAGCACCGGGACTAGCGGGGGAGAGCAGTACTTC.

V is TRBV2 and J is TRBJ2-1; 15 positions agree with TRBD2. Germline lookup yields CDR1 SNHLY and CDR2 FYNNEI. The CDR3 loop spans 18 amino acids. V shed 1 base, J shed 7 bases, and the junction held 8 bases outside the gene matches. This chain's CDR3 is CASSEGRTSGGAWNEQFF. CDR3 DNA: TGTGCCAGCAGTGAAGGAAGGACTAGCGGGGGGGCTTGGAATGAGCAGTTCTTC.

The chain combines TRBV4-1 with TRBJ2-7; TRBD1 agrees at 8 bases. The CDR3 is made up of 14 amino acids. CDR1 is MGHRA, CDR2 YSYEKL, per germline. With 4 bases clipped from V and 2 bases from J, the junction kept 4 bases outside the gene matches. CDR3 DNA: TGCGCCAGCAGCCGGGGACAGGCCCCCTACGAGCAGTACTTC. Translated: CASSRGQAPYEQYF.

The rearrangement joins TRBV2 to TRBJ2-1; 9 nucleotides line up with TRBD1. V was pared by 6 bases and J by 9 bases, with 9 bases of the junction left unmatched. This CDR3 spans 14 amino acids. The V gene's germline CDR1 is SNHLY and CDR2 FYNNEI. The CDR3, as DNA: TGTGCCAGCAGGTCGGGGACAGGGAAGTTTGAGCAGTTCTTC. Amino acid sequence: CASRSGTGKFEQFF.

The CDR3 spells CASSLEKGAVTEAFF. The DNA of the CDR3 is TGCGCCAGCAGCTTGGAAAAGGGGGCAGTCACTGAAGCTTTCTTT. The gene calls are TRBV5-1 and TRBJ1-1; TRBD1 agrees at 7 bases. J lost 4 bases, V lost 0 bases, and 6 bases had no gene match. The CDR3 has 15 amino acids. Looked up from germline, CDR1 is SGHRS and CDR2 is YFSETQ.

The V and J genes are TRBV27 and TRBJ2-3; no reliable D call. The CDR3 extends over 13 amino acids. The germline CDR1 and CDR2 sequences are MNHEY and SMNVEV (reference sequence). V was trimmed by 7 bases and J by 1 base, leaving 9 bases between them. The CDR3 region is CASKNLGTDTQYF. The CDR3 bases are TGTGCCAGCAAGAATCTAGGCACAGATACGCAGTATTTT.